The clone carrying this T cell receptor (beta chain) showed up just a few times. Its antigen is currently unknown. The CDR3 spans 13 residues. Germline assignment: CDR1 LNHNV and CDR2 YYDKDF (reference sequence). V was clipped by 2 bases and J by 4 bases, with 9 bases between them. The source of the sample is a study of T cell repertoires in cytomegalovirus infection. Overall study context: Selected CMV epitopes included recently identified HLA-C-restricted ones as well as well-studied HLA-B-restricted ones. Both a matching HLA type and CMV infection were indicated by public TCR beta signatures.

One entry per CDR3 protein results from TCRdb running MiXCR on the reads. The table shows some 900,000 distinct CDR3 sequences, with roughly 33% occurring only once. Broader study findings: Dominant in the ex vivo response were TCR beta clonotypes restricted by HLA-C and specific for CMV. The cumulative frequency of public TCR beta families identified carriers of CMV plus the relevant HLA.

This clonotype originated in a human donor in good health (CMV status not recorded). Some clones in this sample may be carry-over from other donors' samples. This chain connects TRBV15 to TRBJ2-7, with a tentative D call TRBD2 (6 bases). This material consisted of cultured CD8+ T cells from PBMCs, taken from culture after CMV antigen stimulation. The CDR3 DNA reads TGTGCCACCAGCAGACCCGGGAGATACGAGCAGTACTTC. This sequence encodes CATSRPGRYEQYF.